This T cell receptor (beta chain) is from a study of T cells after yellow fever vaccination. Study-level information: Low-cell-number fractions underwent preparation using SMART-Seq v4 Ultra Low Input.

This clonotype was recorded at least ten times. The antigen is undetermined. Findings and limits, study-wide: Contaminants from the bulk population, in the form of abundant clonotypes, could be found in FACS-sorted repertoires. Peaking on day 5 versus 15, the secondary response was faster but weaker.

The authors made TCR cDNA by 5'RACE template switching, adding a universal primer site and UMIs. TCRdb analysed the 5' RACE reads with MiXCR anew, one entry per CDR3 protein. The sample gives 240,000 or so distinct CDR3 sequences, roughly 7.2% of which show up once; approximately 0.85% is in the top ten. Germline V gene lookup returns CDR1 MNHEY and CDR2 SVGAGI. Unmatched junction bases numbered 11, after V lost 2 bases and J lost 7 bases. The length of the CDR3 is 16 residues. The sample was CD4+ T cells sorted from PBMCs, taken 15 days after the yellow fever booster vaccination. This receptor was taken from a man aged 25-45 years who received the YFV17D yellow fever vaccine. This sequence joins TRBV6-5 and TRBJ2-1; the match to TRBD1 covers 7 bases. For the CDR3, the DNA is TGTGCCAGCAGTTACGGCCCGGGACAGCTAACTAATGAGCAGTTCTTC. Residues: CASSYGPGQLTNEQFF.